The rows below give T cell receptor beta chains drawn from one sample of a study of cytomegalovirus exposure and HLA in healthy donors. Generated by immunoSEQ multiplex PCR, the TCRdb table keeps only in-frame clones and is missing some. Among about 150,000 clones listed, over 55% were seen once. The sample was PBMCs. The source is a man in his forties in good health and CMV-seronegative. Each CDR3 is given with its conserved first and last residue. The order of the fields is V gene, clone size, CDR3 length, D gene, J gene, CDR3 DNA, CDR3 protein. The D gene is left open where the match is weak. Part of the rows lack a size; the others show once, few, many or a class for expanded clones.

>TRBV25-1|NA|15|NA|TRBJ2-6
TGTGCCAGCACTGATACAGAGACTGGGGCCAACGTCCTGACTTTC
CASTDTETGANVLTF
>TRBV12-5|NA|15|NA|TRBJ1-5
TGTGCTAGTGGTAACAGGACAGCTTACAATCAGCCCCAACATTTT
CASGNRTAYNQPQHF
>TRBV5-6|once|14|TRBD1|TRBJ2-5
TGTGCCAGCAGCTTGGTGACAGGGGGGGAGACCCAGTACTTC
CASSLVTGGETQYF
>TRBV10-2|NA|8|NA|TRBJ1-2
TGCGCCAGGTCAGGCTACACCTTC
CARSGYTF
>TRBV9|once|16|NA|TRBJ2-7
TGTGCCAGCAGCGAGGGGGGGGGCAGGGGTTCCTACGAGCAGTACTTC
CASSEGGGRGSYEQYF
>TRBV6-5|few|12|NA|TRBJ1-1
TGTGCCAGCAGTTACGGGCTGAATGAAGCTTTCTTT
CASSYGLNEAFF
>TRBV11-2|NA|17|TRBD2|TRBJ2-5
TGTGCCAGCAGCCCAATGGGACTAGCGGGGGGCCAAGAGACCCAGTACTTC
CASSPMGLAGGQETQYF
>TRBV5-6|NA|17|TRBD1|TRBJ1-5
TGTGCCAGCAGCAGCGGGACAGGGGGTCCCTTGGATCAGCCCCAGCATTTT
CASSSGTGGPLDQPQHF
>TRBV19|NA|14|TRBD1|TRBJ1-6
TGTGCCAGTAGTACGACAGGGGGAGATTCACCCCTCCACTTT
CASSTTGGDSPLHF
>TRBV4-1|NA|16|TRBD2|TRBJ2-3
TGCGCCAGCAGCCAGGTTCTTAGCGGGGGGCAGGATACGCAGTATTTT
CASSQVLSGGQDTQYF
>TRBV4-1|few|16|NA|TRBJ1-2
TGCGCCAGCAGCCCCTGGGGTCAGGGTGTTCGCTATGGCTACACCTTC
CASSPWGQGVRYGYTF
>TRBV6-1|few|15|TRBD1|TRBJ2-7
TGTGCCAGCAGTGTCCGGGACAGACAAGACTACGAGCAGTACTTC
CASSVRDRQDYEQYF
>TRBV4-1|NA|16|TRBD2|TRBJ2-7
TGCGCCAGCAGCCAAGGGAGGGCGGGGAGGGCCTACGAGCAGTACTTC
CASSQGRAGRAYEQYF
>TRBV9|few|14|TRBD1|TRBJ2-1
TGTGCCAGCAGCGACCGGGACAGGGGAAATGAGCAGTTCTTC
CASSDRDRGNEQFF
>TRBV28|few|15|NA|TRBJ1-1
TGTGCCAGCAGTTCGCCAGGGGCTGCGAACACTGAAGCTTTCTTT
CASSSPGAANTEAFF
>TRBV19|NA|15|TRBD2|TRBJ2-5
TGTGCCAGTAGTATGGCTAGCGGGGGCCCAGAGACCCAGTACTTC
CASSMASGGPETQYF
>TRBV4-2|NA|16|NA|TRBJ1-5
TGTGCCAGCAGCCAAGAGTTCGGAGGACCCACCATTCTCCAGCATTTT
CASSQEFGGPTILQHF
>TRBV11-2|NA|13|NA|TRBJ1-2
TGTGCCAGCAGCCTAACAGGGATTAGGGGCTACACCTTC
CASSLTGIRGYTF
>TRBV20-1|NA|11|NA|TRBJ1-1
TGCAGTGCTAAAGTACGGTCGGAAGCTTTCTTT
CSAKVRSEAFF
>TRBV6-5|once|15|TRBD2|TRBJ2-7
TGTGCCAGCAGTCAATACGGGGGAGGGGCCTACGAGCAGTACTTC
CASSQYGGGAYEQYF
>TRBV5-6|NA|17|TRBD1|TRBJ1-4
TGTGCCAGCAGGAGTCCGGGACAGGGAAAGGGTAATGAAAAACTGTTTTTT
CASRSPGQGKGNEKLFF
>TRBV10-3|NA|14|NA|TRBJ1-2
TGTGCCATCAGTGTAGCTGGGGCAGGGTATGGCTACACCTTC
CAISVAGAGYGYTF
>TRBV7-2|NA|16|NA|TRBJ1-6
TGTGCCAGCAGCTTAGCGGGAGGGACGAATAATTCACCCCTCCACTTT
CASSLAGGTNNSPLHF
>TRBV27|NA|16|NA|TRBJ1-5
TGTGCCAGCGACCAAGGGACACACTATAGCAATCAGCCCCAGCATTTT
CASDQGTHYSNQPQHF
>TRBV4-1|NA|15|TRBD2|TRBJ2-7
TGCGCCAGCAGCCGAATTTCCGGGACTAGCTACGAGCAGTACTTC
CASSRISGTSYEQYF
>TRBV9|NA|15|TRBD2|TRBJ2-7
TGTGCCAGCAGCGTAGGACTAGCGGGGAGCTACGAGCAGTACTTC
CASSVGLAGSYEQYF
>TRBV2|once|17|NA|TRBJ1-5
TGTGCCAGCAGTGATGTTTTAACAGTTTATAGCAATCAGCCCCAGCATTTT
CASSDVLTVYSNQPQHF
>TRBV9|once|15|TRBD1|TRBJ1-1
TGTGCCAGCAGCCCTCTCAGGGGGCGAAGAACTGAAGCTTTCTTT
CASSPLRGRRTEAFF